This T cell receptor beta chain was sequenced in a study of blood T cell repertoires in COVID-19. About the study: The United States, Italy and Spain supplied acute and convalescent COVID-19 samples.

Per the original methods: Researchers report that nucleated cell counts were estimated from reference gene primer amplification. TCRdb's table, derived via immunoSEQ multiplex PCR, lists solely in-frame clones and lacks some. V, J and clone size were drawn from that table, and D and trimming were deduced from the DNA. This sample has about 66,000 clones, with just over 85% found just once. CDR1 and CDR2 from the germline V gene are LGHNA and YNFKEQ. There are 15 residues in the CDR3. V was pared by 3 bases and J by 8 bases, with 10 bases of the junction left unmatched. The sequenced material came from peripheral blood. This chain uses TRBV4-2 with TRBJ2-1, with 7 positions matching TRBD2. The clonotype originates from a man aged 45-65 years with active COVID-19. The CDR3 sequence: CASSQGRAGVDEQFF. Written as DNA, the CDR3 is TGTGCCAGCAGCCAGGGACGGGCGGGGGTAGATGAGCAGTTCTTC.